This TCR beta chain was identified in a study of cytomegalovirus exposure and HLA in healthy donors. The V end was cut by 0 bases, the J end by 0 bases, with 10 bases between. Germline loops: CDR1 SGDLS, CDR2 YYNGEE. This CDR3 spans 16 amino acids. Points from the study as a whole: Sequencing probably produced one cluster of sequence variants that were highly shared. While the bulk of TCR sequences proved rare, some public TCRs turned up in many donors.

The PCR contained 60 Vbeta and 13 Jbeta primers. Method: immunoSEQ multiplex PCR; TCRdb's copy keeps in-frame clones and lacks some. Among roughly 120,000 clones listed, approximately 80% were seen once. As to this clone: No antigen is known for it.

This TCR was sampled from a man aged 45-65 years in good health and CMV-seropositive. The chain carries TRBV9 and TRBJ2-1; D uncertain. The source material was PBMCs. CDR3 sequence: CASSVGSRSSYNEQFF. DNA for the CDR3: TGTGCCAGCAGCGTAGGGTCGAGATCCTCCTACAATGAGCAGTTCTTC. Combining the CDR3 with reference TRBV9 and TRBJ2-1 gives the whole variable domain DSGVTQTPKHLITATGQRVTLRCSPRSGDLSVYWYQQSLDQGLQFLIQYYNGEERAKGNILERFSAQQFPDLHSELNLSSLELGDSALYFCASSVGSRSSYNEQFFGPGTRLTVL.